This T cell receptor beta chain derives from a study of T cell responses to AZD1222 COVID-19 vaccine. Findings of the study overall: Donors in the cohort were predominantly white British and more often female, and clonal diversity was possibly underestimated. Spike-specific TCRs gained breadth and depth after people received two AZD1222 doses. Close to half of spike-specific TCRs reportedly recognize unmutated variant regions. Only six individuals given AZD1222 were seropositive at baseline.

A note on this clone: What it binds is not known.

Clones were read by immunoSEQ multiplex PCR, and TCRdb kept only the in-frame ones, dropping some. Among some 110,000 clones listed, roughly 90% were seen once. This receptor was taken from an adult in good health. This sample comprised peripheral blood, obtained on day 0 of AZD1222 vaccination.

For the CDR3, the DNA is TGTGCCTTACGGGGACTGTTTTTT. This encodes CALRGLFF. V is TRBV30 and J is TRBJ1-4; no definite D call. The V end lost 7 bases, the J end lost 13 bases, and 7 bases lay between the germline ends. CDR3 size: 8 residues. CDR1 is GTSNPN and CDR2 is SVGIG in the germline V gene (reference sequence).